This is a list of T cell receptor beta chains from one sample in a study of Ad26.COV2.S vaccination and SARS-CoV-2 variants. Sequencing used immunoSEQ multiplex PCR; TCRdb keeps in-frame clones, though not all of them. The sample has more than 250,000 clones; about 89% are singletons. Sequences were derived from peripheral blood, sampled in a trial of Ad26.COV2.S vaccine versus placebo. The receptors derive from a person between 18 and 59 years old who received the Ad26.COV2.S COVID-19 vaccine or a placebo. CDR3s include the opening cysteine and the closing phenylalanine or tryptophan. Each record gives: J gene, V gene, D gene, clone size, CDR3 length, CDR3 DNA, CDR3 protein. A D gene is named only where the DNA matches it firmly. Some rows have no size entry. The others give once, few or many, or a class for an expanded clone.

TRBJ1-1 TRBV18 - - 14 TGTGCCAGCTCACCGGGGACGGTGAACACTGAAGCTTTCTTT CASSPGTVNTEAFF
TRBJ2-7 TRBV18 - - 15 TGTGCCAGCTCACCAACCGGGGGCAACAACTACGAGCAGTACTTC CASSPTGGNNYEQYF
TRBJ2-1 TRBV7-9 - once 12 TGTGCTCTCTCCTTCCTCTACAATGAGCAGTTCTTC CALSFLYNEQFF
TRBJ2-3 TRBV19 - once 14 TGTGCCAGTAGTCCTTGGGGGAAAGGAGATACGCAGTATTTT CASSPWGKGDTQYF
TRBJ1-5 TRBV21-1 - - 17 TGTGCCAGCAGCAGCGGTACGGGACGGAGCCCGTATCAGCCCCAGCATTTT CASSSGTGRSPYQPQHF
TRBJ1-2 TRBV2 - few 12 TGTGCCAGCAGTCCGGGGGGCTATGGCTACACCTTC CASSPGGYGYTF
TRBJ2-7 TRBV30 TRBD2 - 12 TGTGCCTGGAGTGGGGGGGGCTACGAGCAGTACTTC CAWSGGGYEQYF
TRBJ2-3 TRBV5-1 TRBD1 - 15 TGCGCCAGCAGCTTGTCGGGACAGGGGGCAGATACGCAGTATTTT CASSLSGQGADTQYF
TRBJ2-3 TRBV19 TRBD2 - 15 TGTGCCAGTAGTAACGGCGGGAGAAGCACAGATACGCAGTATTTT CASSNGGRSTDTQYF
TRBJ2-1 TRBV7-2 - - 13 TGTGCCAGCAGCTCCACTAGTTACAATGAGCAGTTCTTC CASSSTSYNEQFF
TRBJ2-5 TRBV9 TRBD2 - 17 TGTGCCAGCAGCGAACCGGGACTAGCGGGAGCATGGGAGACCCAGTACTTC CASSEPGLAGAWETQYF
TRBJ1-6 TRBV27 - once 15 TGTGCCAGCAGTTTAGTGCGGGCCTATAATTCACCCCTCCACTTT CASSLVRAYNSPLHF
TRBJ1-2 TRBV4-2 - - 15 TGTGCCAGCAGCCAAGATCGGCAAGCAGTTCCTGGCTACACCTTC CASSQDRQAVPGYTF
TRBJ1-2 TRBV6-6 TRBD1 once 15 TGTGCCAGCAGTGACTCGGACAGGGGGCACTATGGCTACACCTTC CASSDSDRGHYGYTF
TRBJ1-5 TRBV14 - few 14 TGTGCCAGCAGCCAATCGAGTAGCAATCAGCCCCAGCATTTT CASSQSSSNQPQHF
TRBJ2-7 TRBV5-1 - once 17 TGCGCCAGCAGCTTGGCCTTGGGGCTAGCGGACAGCGGCGAGCAGTACTTC CASSLALGLADSGEQYF
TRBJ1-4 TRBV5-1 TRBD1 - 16 TGCGCCAGCAGCCCGTACCGGGACAGGGGGCCTGAAAAACTGTTTTTT CASSPYRDRGPEKLFF
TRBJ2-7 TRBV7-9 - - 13 TGTGCCAGCAGCCGGGGGAGAAGCTACGAGCAGTACTTC CASSRGRSYEQYF
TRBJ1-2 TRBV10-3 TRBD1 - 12 TGTGCCATCAGTGAGTTGGGGGACAGAGGGTCCTTC CAISELGDRGSF
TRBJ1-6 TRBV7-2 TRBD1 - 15 TGTGCCAGCAGCCCAGACAGGGGCATCGATTCACCCCTCCACTTT CASSPDRGIDSPLHF
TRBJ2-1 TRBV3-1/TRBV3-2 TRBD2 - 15 TGTGCCAGCAGCCAACGGGGGGGGCTTCGAAATGAGCAGTTCTTC CASSQRGGLRNEQFF
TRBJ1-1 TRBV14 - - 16 TGTGCCAGCAGCCAAGATAGGCCCCGGCCAGGGACTGAAGCTTTCTTT CASSQDRPRPGTEAFF
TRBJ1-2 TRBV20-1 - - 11 TGCAGTGCTATCAGGGACTATGGCTACACCTTC CSAIRDYGYTF
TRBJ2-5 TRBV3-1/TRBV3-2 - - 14 TGTGCCAGCAGCCAAGTGAATGAACTAGAGACCCAGTACTTC CASSQVNELETQYF